This T cell receptor (beta chain) emerged from a study of CD8+ T cells in alopecia areata. Per germline, CDR1 MGHRA and CDR2 YSYEKL. J was trimmed by 3 bases and V by 1 base; bases with no gene match: 2. The CDR3 has 15 amino acids. Specified treatment: oral pan-JAK inhibitor, 5-10 mg twice daily. RNA extraction was followed by reverse transcription into cDNA, which acted as the sequencing template. Sequenced by immunoSEQ multiplex PCR; TCRdb stores in-frame clones only, minus some. This sample has about 210,000 clones; less than 45% occur once, and the top ten carry around 0.48%. The source is a human donor with alopecia areata. Specimen: CD4+ T cells sorted from blood, collected at approximately week 31, from a patient treated with tofacitinib. The chain recombines TRBV4-1 with TRBJ2-7; 11 nucleotides line up with TRBD2. CDR3 protein: CASSQGLAGIYEQYF. The DNA for the CDR3 is TGCGCCAGCAGCCAAGGACTAGCGGGAATCTACGAGCAGTACTTC.